This record covers a single T cell receptor (beta chain). The antigen is undetermined. Original processing notes: Filtering was not the same, since immunoSEQ gave junction-only sequences without quality scores. Produced via immunoSEQ multiplex PCR; TCRdb's table is partial and in-frame only. V, J and clone size are those of that table, while D and trimming were read from the DNA. This table has some 2,100,000 clones, more than 90% appearing once. Trimming removed 7 bases at V and 4 bases at J, with 16 bases between. Germline-derived CDR1 and CDR2 are MDHEN and SYDVKM. The CDR3 extends over 14 amino acids. The record originates from a study of shared clonotypes between healthy human individuals. At the level of the study: Aged 18 to 49, the donors were two women and three men. The study used three CD4 naive, three CD4 memory, two CD8 naive and one CD8 memory plate per donor. Study observations and caveats: A few donors had 5% to 6% of their naive CD4 clonotypes in common.

The chain links TRBV28 to TRBJ1-2; a weak D match, TRBD1 (6 bases). The specimen was naive CD4+ T cells sorted from blood. Sample subset: CD45RA+ positively selected. The sequence derives from a young man in good health. The CDR3 here is CASTNGGQGYGYTF. In DNA form, the CDR3 reads TGTGCCAGCACCAACGGGGGGCAGGGCTATGGCTACACCTTC.